This TCR beta chain was identified in a study of T cell repertoires in ileal Crohn's disease. CDR1 is MDHEN, CDR2 SYDVKM, per germline. The CDR3 runs to 14 residues. Trimming stripped 9 bases from V and 2 bases from J, with 16 bases between. This clone qualifies as medium-sized (0.01 to 0.1%). What it binds is unknown. Study-level results: The median delay to postoperative endoscopy was approximately 7.5 months. Clonality above 26.8% at surgery always came with endoscopic recurrence.

Clones were sequenced by immunoSEQ multiplex PCR, and TCRdb holds only the in-frame ones, with some missing. Seen here are roughly 5,300 clones, roughly 74% observed once, and the top ten hold around a third. Time point of the sample: neoterminal ileum biopsy at postoperative endoscopy, about 6 months after surgery. Patients were adults with ileal or ileocolonic Crohn's disease needing resection. The chain combines TRBV28 with TRBJ1-2; unclear D gene. Sequencing was done on a sample of ileal tissue. The TCR originated in an adult with Crohn's disease. As DNA, the CDR3 is TGTGCCAGTTTCGCGGGCAGGCGAAACTATGGCTACACCTTC. It yields the protein CASFAGRRNYGYTF.